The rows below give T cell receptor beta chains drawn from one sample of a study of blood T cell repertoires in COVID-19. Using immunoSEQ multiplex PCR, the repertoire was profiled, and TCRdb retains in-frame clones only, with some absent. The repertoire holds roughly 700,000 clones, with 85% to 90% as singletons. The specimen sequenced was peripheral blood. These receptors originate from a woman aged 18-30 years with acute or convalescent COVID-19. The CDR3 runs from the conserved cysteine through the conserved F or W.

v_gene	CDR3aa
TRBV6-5	CASSPGTANNQPQHF
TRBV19	CASSLTTGTNYGYTF
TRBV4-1	CASSHVPDRGRVIGYTF
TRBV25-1	CASSEPGGSREKLFF
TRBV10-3	CAISGQGINQPQHF
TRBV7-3	CASSFSGGGADTQYF
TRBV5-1	CASSAGYIKNIQYF
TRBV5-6	CASSLAVLAGGFLNNEQFF
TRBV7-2	CASSYQRYTEAFF
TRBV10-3	CAISYTGGRGFSYEQYF
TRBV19	CASSAWGGYNEQFF
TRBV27	CASSLLGGTILGYTF
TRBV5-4	CASSLGPMGYTF
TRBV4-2	CASSQDWRRAAETQYF
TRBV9	CASSAGGTDTQYF